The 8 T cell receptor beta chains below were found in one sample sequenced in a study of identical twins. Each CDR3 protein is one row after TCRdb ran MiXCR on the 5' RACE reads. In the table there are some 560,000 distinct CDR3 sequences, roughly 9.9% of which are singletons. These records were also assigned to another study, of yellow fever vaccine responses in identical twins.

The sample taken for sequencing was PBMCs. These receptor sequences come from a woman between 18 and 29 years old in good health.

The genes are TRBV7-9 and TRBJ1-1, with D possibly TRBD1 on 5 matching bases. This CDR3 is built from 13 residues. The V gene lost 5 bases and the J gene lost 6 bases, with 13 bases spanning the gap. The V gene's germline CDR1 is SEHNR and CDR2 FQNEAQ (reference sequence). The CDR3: CASSPPGTAEAFF. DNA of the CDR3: TGTGCCAGCAGCCCACCCGGGACGGCTGAAGCTTTCTTT.

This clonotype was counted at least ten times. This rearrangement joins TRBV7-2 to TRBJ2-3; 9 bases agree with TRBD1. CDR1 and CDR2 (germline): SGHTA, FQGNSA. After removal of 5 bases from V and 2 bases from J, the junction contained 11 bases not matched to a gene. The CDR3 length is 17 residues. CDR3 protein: CASSPTDRGVLTDTQYF. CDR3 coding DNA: TGTGCCAGCAGCCCCACGGACAGGGGCGTACTCACAGATACGCAGTATTTT.

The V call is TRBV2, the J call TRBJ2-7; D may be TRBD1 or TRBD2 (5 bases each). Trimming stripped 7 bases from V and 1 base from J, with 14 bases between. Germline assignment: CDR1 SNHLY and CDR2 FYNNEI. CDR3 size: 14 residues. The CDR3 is CASKSRDVSYEQYF. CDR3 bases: TGTGCCAGCAAATCCCGGGACGTATCCTACGAGCAGTACTTC. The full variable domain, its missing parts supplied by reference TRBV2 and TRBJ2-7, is EPEVTQTPSHQVTQMGQEVILRCVPISNHLYFYWYRQILGQKVEFLVSFYNNEISEKSEIFDDQFSVERPDGSNFTLKIRSTKLEDSAMYFCASKSRDVSYEQYFGPGTRLTVT.

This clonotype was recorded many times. In DNA form, the CDR3 reads TGTGCCAGCAGTTTATCCCCGACAGGGAGGGATACGCAGTATTTT. It yields the protein CASSLSPTGRDTQYF. The gene calls are TRBV28 and TRBJ2-3, with D possibly TRBD1 on 7 matching bases. The V and J ends lost 1 base and 6 bases respectively, with 14 bases between them. Germline-derived CDR1 and CDR2 are MDHEN and SYDVKM. This CDR3 has 15 amino acids. Drawing the rest from reference TRBV28 and TRBJ2-3, the complete variable domain is DVKVTQSSRYLVKRTGEKVFLECVQDMDHENMFWYRQDPGLGLRLIYFSYDVKMKEKGDIPEGYSVSREKKERFSLILESASTNQTSMYLCASSLSPTGRDTQYFGPGTRLTVL.

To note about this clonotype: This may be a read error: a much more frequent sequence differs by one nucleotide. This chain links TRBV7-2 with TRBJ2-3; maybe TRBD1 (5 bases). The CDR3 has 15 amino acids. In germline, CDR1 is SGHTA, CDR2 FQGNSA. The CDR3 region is CANSLWGGRTDTQYF. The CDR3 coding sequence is TGTGCCAACAGCTTATGGGGCGGTCGCACAGATACGCAGTATTTT.

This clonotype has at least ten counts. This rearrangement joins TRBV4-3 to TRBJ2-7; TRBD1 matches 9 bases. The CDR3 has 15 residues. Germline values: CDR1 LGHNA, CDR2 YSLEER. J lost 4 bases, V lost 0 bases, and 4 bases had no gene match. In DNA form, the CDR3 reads TGCGCCAGCAGCCAAGATTCAGGACAGGGGTACGAGCAGTACTTC. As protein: CASSQDSGQGYEQYF.

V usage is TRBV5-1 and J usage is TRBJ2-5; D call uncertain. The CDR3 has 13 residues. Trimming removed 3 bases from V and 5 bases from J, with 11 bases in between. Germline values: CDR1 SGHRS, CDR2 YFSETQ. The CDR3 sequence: CASSSDPEETQYF. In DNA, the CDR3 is TGCGCCAGCAGCTCGGATCCCGAGGAGACCCAGTACTTC.

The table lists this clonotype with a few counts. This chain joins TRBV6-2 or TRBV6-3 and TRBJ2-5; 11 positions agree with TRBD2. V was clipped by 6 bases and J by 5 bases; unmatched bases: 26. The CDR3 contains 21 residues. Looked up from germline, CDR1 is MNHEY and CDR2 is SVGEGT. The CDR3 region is CASSRRQGHWGLAAGGETQYF. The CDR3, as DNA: TGTGCCAGCAGCCGCCGACAGGGTCACTGGGGACTAGCGGCAGGCGGGGAGACCCAGTACTTC.